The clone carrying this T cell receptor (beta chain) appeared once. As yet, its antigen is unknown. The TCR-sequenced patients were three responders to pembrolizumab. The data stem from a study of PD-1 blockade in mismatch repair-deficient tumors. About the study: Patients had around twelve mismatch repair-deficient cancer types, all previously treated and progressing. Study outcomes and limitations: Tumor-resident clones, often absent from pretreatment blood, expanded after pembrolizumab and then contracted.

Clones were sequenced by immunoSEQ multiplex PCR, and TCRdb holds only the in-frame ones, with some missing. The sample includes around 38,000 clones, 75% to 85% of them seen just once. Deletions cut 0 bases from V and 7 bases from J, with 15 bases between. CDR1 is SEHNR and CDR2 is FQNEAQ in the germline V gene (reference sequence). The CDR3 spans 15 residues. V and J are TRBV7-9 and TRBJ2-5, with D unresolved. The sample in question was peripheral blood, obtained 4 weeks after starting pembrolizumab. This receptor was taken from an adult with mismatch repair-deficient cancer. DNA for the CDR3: TGTGCCAGCAGCTTAGCAGCAGGCGCGGTGGGGACCCAGTACTTC. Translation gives CASSLAAGAVGTQYF.